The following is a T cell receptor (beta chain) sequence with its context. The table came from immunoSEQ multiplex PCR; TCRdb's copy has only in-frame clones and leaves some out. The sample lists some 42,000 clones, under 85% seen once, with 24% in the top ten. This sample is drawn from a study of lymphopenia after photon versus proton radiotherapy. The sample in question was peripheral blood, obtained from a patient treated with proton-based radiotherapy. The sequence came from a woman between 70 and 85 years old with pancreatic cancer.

As DNA, the CDR3 is TGTGCCACCAGCAGAGGGACAGGGGTTAACCAGCCCCAGCATTTT. Translating it yields CATSRGTGVNQPQHF. V gene TRBV15 combines with J gene TRBJ1-5; 9 nucleotides agree with TRBD1. Per germline, CDR1 LNHNV and CDR2 YYDKDF (reference sequence). The CDR3 has 15 residues. V dropped 1 base and J dropped 7; count of bases not matched to a gene: 5.